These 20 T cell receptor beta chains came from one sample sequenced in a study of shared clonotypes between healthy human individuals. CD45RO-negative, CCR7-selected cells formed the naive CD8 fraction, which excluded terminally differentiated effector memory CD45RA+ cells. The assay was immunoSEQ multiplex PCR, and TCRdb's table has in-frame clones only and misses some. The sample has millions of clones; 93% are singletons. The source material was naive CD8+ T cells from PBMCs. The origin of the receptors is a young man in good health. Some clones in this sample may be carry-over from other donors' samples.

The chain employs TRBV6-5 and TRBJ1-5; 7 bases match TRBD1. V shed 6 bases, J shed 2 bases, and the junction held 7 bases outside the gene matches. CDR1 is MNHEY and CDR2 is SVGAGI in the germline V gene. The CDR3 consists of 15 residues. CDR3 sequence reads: CASRLDRVGNQPQHF. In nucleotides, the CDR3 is TGTGCCAGCAGACTTGACAGGGTTGGCAATCAGCCCCAGCATTTT.

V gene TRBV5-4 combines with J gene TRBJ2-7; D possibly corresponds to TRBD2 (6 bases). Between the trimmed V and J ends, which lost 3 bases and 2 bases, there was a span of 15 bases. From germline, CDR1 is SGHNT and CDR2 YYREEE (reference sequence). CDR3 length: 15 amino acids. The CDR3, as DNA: TGTGCCAGCAGCTCCGGGACTGGGGGACCCTACGAGCAGTACTTC. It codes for CASSSGTGGPYEQYF.

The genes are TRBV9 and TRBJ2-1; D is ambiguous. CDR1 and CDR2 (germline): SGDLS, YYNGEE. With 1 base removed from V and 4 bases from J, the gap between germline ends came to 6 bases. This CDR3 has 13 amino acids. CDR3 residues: CASSVRFYNEQFF. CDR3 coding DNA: TGTGCCAGCAGCGTAAGGTTTTACAATGAGCAGTTCTTC.

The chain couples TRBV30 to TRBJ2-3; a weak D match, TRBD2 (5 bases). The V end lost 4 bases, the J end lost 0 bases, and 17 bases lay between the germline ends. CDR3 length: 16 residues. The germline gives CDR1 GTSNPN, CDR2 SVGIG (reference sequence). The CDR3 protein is CAWTPLDFTSTDTQYF. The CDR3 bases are TGTGCCTGGACCCCGCTGGACTTCACTAGCACAGATACGCAGTATTTT.

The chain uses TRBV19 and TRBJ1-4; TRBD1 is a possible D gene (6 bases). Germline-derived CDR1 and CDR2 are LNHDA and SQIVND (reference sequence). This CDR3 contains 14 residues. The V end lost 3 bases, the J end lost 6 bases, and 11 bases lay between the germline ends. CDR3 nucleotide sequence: TGTGCCAGTAGTATGGCCGCAGGGGATGAAAAACTGTTTTTT. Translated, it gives CASSMAAGDEKLFF.

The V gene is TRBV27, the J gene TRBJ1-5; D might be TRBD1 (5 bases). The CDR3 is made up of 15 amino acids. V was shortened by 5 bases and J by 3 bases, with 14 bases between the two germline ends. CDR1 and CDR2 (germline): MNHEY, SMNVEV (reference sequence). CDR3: CASSGARNTNQPQHF. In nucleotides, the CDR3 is TGTGCCAGCAGTGGGGCGCGGAACACCAATCAGCCCCAGCATTTT.

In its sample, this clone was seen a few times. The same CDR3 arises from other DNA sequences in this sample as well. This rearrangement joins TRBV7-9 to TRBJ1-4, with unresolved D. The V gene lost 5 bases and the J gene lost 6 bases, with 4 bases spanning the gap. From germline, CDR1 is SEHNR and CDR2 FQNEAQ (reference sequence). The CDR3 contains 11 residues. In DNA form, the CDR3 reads TGTGCCAGCAGCCGGGATGAAAAACTGTTTTTT. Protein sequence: CASSRDEKLFF.

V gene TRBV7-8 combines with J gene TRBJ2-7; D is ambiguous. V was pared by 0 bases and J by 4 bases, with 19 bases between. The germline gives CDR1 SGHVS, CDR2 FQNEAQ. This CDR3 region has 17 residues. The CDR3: CASSLARVPTPTYEQYF. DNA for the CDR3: TGTGCCAGCAGCTTAGCAAGAGTTCCCACACCGACTTACGAGCAGTACTTC.

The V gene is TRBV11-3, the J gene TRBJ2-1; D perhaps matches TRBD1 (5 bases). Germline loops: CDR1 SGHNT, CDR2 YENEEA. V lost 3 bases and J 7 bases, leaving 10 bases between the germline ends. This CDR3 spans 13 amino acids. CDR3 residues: CASSFQGWNEQFF. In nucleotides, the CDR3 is TGTGCCAGCAGCTTTCAGGGTTGGAATGAGCAGTTCTTC.

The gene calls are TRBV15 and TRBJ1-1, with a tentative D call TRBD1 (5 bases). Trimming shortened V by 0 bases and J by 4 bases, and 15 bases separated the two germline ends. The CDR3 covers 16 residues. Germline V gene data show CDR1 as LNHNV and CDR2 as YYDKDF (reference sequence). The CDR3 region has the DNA TGTGCCACCAGCAGAGATAAGGTCGGGACTGGCACTGAAGCTTTCTTT. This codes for CATSRDKVGTGTEAFF.

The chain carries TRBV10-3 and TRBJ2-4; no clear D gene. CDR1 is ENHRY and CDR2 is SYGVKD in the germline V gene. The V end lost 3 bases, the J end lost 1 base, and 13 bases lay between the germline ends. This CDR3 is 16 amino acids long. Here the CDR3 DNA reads TGTGCCATCAGTGATCGTCCTCCCACGGCCAAAAACATTCAGTACTTC. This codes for CAISDRPPTAKNIQYF.

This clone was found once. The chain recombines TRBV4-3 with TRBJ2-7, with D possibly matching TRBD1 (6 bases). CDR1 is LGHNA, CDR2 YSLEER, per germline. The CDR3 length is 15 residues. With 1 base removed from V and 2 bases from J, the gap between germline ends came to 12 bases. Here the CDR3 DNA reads TGCGCCAGCAGCCAAGGGTCGACAGGACCCTACGAGCAGTACTTC. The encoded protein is CASSQGSTGPYEQYF.

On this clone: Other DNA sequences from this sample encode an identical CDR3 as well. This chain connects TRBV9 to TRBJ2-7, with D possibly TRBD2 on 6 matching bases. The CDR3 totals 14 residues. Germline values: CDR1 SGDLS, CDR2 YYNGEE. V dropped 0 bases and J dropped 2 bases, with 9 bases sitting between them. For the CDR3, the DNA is TGTGCCAGCAGCGTAGGTGGCGGGACCTACGAGCAGTACTTC. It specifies CASSVGGGTYEQYF.

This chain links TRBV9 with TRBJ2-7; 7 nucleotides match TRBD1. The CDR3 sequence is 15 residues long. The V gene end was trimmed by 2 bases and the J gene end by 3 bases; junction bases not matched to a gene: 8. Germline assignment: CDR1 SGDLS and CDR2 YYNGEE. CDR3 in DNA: TGTGCCAGCAGCGTGACGGACAGGAAACACTACGAGCAGTACTTC. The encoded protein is CASSVTDRKHYEQYF.

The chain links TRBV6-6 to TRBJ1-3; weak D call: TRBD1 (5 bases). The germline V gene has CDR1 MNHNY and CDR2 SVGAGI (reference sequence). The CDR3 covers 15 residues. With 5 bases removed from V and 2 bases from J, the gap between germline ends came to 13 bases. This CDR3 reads CASSAGPGPGNTIYF. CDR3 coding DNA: TGTGCCAGCAGTGCAGGTCCGGGGCCTGGAAACACCATATATTTT.

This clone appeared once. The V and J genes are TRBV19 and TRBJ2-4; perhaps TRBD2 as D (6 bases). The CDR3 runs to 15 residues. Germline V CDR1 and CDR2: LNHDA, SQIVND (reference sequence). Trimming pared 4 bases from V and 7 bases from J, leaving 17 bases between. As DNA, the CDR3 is TGTGCCAGTAGTACCAAATCAGGGACTTTCAACATTCAGTACTTC. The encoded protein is CASSTKSGTFNIQYF.

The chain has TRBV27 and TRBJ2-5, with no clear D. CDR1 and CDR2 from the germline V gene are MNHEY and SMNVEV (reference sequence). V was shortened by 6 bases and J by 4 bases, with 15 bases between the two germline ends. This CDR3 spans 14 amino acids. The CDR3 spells CASRISRDSETQYF. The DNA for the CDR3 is TGTGCCAGCAGGATTTCTAGGGATTCAGAGACCCAGTACTTC.

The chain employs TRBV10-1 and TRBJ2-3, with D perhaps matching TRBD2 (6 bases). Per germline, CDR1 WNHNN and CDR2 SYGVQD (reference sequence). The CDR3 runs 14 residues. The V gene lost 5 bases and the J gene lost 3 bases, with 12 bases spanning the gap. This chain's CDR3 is CASSHSLATDTQYF. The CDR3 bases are TGCGCCAGCAGTCACTCACTAGCTACAGATACGCAGTATTTT.

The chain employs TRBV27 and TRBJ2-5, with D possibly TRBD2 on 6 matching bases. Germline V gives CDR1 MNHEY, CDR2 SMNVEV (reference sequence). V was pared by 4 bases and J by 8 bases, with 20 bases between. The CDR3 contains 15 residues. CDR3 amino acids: CASSSSGWGGETQYF. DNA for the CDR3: TGTGCCAGCAGTTCCAGCGGGTGGGGCGGTGAAACCCAGTACTTC.

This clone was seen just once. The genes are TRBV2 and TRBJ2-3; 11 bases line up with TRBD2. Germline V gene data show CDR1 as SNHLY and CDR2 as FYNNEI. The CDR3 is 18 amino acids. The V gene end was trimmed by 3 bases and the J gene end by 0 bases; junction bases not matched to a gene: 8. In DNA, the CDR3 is TGTGCCAGCAGTGATGGGTCTAGCGGGAGGCATAGCACAGATACGCAGTATTTT. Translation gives CASSDGSSGRHSTDTQYF.